This TCR beta chain was sequenced for a study of T cell changes during pregnancy in multiple sclerosis. The CDR3 sequence is 15 residues long. Trimming took off 3 bases at V and 5 bases at J, with 13 bases between the two ends. CDR1 is MNHEY, CDR2 SMNVEV, per germline (reference sequence). Sequencing was performed with immunoSEQ multiplex PCR; in TCRdb, only in-frame clones are kept and a portion is missing. The sample lists around 92,000 clones; 93% were seen once. The TCR sequence derives from a female donor with multiple sclerosis, enrolled in a pregnancy study. The sequencing used peripheral blood, collected after pregnancy. V is TRBV27 and J is TRBJ2-2; D might be TRBD1 (5 bases). The CDR3: CASSLGRESTGELFF. For the CDR3, the DNA is TGTGCCAGCAGTTTGGGCAGGGAATCAACCGGGGAGCTGTTTTTT.